This is a list of T cell receptor beta chains from one sample in a study of CD8 T cells in ankylosing spondylitis. TCRdb re-derived calls from the 5' RACE reads in MiXCR, one entry per CDR3 protein. The table records about 540,000 distinct CDR3 sequences, about 13% of them present only once. The sequencing sample was made of blood, either unsorted or a sorted T cell fraction (not recorded which). All receptors come from a male donor with ankylosing spondylitis. The CDR3 runs from the conserved cysteine through the conserved F or W. The D gene is left open where the match is weak. A row's size may be missing; if present it is once, few, many or a size class.

D: .
J: TRBJ2-1
size: many
length: 13
V: TRBV15
CDR3: CATSRDNGDEQFF
DNA: TGTGCCACCAGCAGAGATAATGGTGATGAGCAGTTCTTC

D: TRBD1
J: TRBJ1-2
size: .
length: 13
V: TRBV10-2
CDR3: CASLGQGYYGYTF
DNA: TGCGCCAGCTTGGGACAGGGGTATTATGGCTACACCTTC

D: TRBD1
J: TRBJ2-1
size: many
length: 12
V: TRBV5-1
CDR3: CASSGDSNEQFF
DNA: TGCGCCAGCAGTGGGGACAGCAATGAGCAGTTCTTC

D: .
J: TRBJ1-6
size: .
length: 14
V: TRBV5-1
CDR3: CASSPVGAPSPLHF
DNA: TGCGCCAGCAGCCCGGTCGGCGCACCTTCACCCCTCCACTTT

D: .
J: TRBJ1-1
size: .
length: 14
V: TRBV12-3/TRBV12-4
CDR3: CAVRPEQVNTEAFF
DNA: TGTGCCGTCCGGCCAGAGCAGGTGAACACTGAAGCTTTCTTT

D: .
J: TRBJ2-1
size: few
length: 14
V: TRBV5-4
CDR3: CASSFPLSGDEQFF
DNA: TGTGCCAGCAGCTTTCCCTTGTCGGGGGATGAGCAGTTCTTC

D: TRBD1
J: TRBJ1-3
size: few
length: 15
V: TRBV7-8
CDR3: CASSPRQGAGNTIYF
DNA: TGTGCCAGCAGCCCGAGGCAGGGGGCGGGCAACACCATATATTTT

D: .
J: TRBJ2-7
size: .
length: 13
V: TRBV5-5
CDR3: CASSIEGSYEQYF
DNA: TGTGCCAGCAGCATCGAAGGTTCCTACGAGCAGTACTTC

D: .
J: TRBJ1-5
size: .
length: 15
V: TRBV20-1
CDR3: CSARDRINSNQPQHF
DNA: TGCAGTGCTAGAGATCGGATTAATAGCAATCAGCCCCAGCATTTT

D: .
J: TRBJ2-7
size: few
length: 13
V: TRBV5-1
CDR3: CASSRESPTEQYF
DNA: TGCGCCAGCAGCAGGGAGAGTCCGACCGAGCAGTACTTC

D: .
J: TRBJ1-1
size: once
length: 15
V: TRBV12-3/TRBV12-4
CDR3: CASSLGRRRDTEAFF
DNA: TGTGCCAGCAGTTTAGGACGGAGAAGAGACACTGAAGCTTTCTTT

D: .
J: TRBJ2-7
size: few
length: 14
V: TRBV20-1
CDR3: CSARGRGPYYEQYF
DNA: TGCAGTGCTAGAGGGAGGGGCCCGTACTACGAGCAGTACTTC

D: .
J: TRBJ2-5
size: .
length: 15
V: TRBV7-6
CDR3: CASSESWLGVETQYF
DNA: TGTGCCAGCAGCGAAAGTTGGCTAGGGGTGGAGACCCAGTACTTC

D: .
J: TRBJ2-3
size: .
length: 13
V: TRBV30
CDR3: CAYSRGSTDTQYF
DNA: TGTGCCTACTCCCGCGGAAGCACAGATACGCAGTATTTT

D: .
J: TRBJ2-7
size: .
length: 14
V: TRBV20-1
CDR3: CSARPARETHEQYF
DNA: TGCAGTGCTAGACCGGCTCGGGAGACCCACGAGCAGTACTTC

D: .
J: TRBJ2-2
size: .
length: 13
V: TRBV2
CDR3: CASSVGVSGELFF
DNA: TGTGCCAGCAGTGTGGGTGTCTCCGGGGAGCTGTTTTTT

D: .
J: TRBJ2-7
size: many
length: 14
V: TRBV7-6
CDR3: CASSLGGGSYEQYF
DNA: TGTGCCAGCAGCTTAGGTGGCGGTTCCTACGAGCAGTACTTC

D: TRBD2
J: TRBJ2-1
size: .
length: 15
V: TRBV25-1
CDR3: CASSDAGDSYNEQFF
DNA: TGTGCCAGCAGTGACGCGGGAGACTCCTACAATGAGCAGTTCTTC

D: .
J: TRBJ1-1
size: .
length: 15
V: TRBV20-1
CDR3: CSARDSETQNTEAFF
DNA: TGCAGTGCTAGAGATAGCGAGACACAGAACACTGAAGCTTTCTTT

D: .
J: TRBJ1-2
size: .
length: 12
V: TRBV4-2
CDR3: CASSQEDYGYTF
DNA: TGTGCCAGCAGCCAAGAGGACTATGGCTACACCTTC

D: .
J: TRBJ2-5
size: few
length: 13
V: TRBV9
CDR3: CASSVQPSETQYF
DNA: TGTGCCAGCAGCGTACAACCCTCAGAGACCCAGTACTTC

D: .
J: TRBJ1-2
size: .
length: 14
V: TRBV19
CDR3: CASSIDRITVGYTF
DNA: TGTGCCAGTAGTATAGATCGGATCACGGTTGGCTACACCTTC

D: .
J: TRBJ2-1
size: .
length: 16
V: TRBV4-1
CDR3: CASSPPGYPSYNEQFF
DNA: TGCGCCAGCAGCCCCCCGGGCTATCCTTCCTACAATGAGCAGTTCTTC

D: .
J: TRBJ1-1
size: few
length: 16
V: TRBV7-8
CDR3: CASSSGRSPMNTEAFF
DNA: TGTGCCAGCAGCTCTGGGCGAAGTCCAATGAACACTGAAGCTTTCTTT

D: TRBD2
J: TRBJ2-2
size: .
length: 17
V: TRBV5-1
CDR3: CASSNDLREGYTGELFF
DNA: TGCGCCAGCAGCAACGATCTCCGGGAGGGGTACACCGGGGAGCTGTTTTTT

D: .
J: TRBJ2-1
size: few
length: 14
V: TRBV14
CDR3: CASSQVQGKSEQFF
DNA: TGTGCCAGCAGCCAAGTTCAAGGAAAGTCTGAGCAGTTCTTC

D: TRBD1
J: TRBJ2-4
size: few
length: 18
V: TRBV5-1
CDR3: CASSLGQGANLAKNIQYF
DNA: TGCGCCAGCAGCTTGGGACAGGGGGCGAATCTAGCCAAAAACATTCAGTACTTC

D: TRBD1
J: TRBJ1-5
size: .
length: 15
V: TRBV12-3/TRBV12-4
CDR3: CASSIGTGGLQPQHF
DNA: TGTGCCAGCAGTATAGGGACAGGGGGCCTACAGCCCCAGCATTTT

D: TRBD1
J: TRBJ2-1
size: once
length: 14
V: TRBV2
CDR3: CASSTDRGYNEQFF
DNA: TGTGCCAGCAGCACGGACAGGGGCTACAATGAGCAGTTCTTC

D: TRBD1
J: TRBJ1-1
size: .
length: 15
V: TRBV18
CDR3: CASSPGQGRHTEAFF
DNA: TGTGCCAGCTCCCCCGGACAGGGTCGACACACTGAAGCTTTCTTT

D: TRBD1
J: TRBJ1-4
size: few
length: 15
V: TRBV3-1
CDR3: CASSQDLRDSQKLFF
DNA: TGTGCCAGCAGCCAAGATCTCCGGGACAGCCAAAAACTGTTTTTT

D: .
J: TRBJ1-2
size: few
length: 14
V: TRBV3-1
CDR3: CASSPGPTNYGYTF
DNA: TGTGCCAGCAGCCCCGGGCCGACTAACTATGGCTACACCTTC

D: .
J: TRBJ1-1
size: .
length: 14
V: TRBV20-1
CDR3: CSVSKGYGNTEAFF
DNA: TGCAGTGTTTCCAAGGGGTATGGGAACACTGAAGCTTTCTTT

D: TRBD1
J: TRBJ1-2
size: .
length: 12
V: TRBV10-3
CDR3: CAAETGNYGYTF
DNA: TGTGCCGCAGAGACAGGGAACTATGGCTACACCTTC

D: .
J: TRBJ2-1
size: .
length: 13
V: TRBV3-1
CDR3: CASSHDFNNEQFF
DNA: TGTGCCAGCAGCCATGATTTTAACAATGAGCAGTTCTTC

D: TRBD1
J: TRBJ1-1
size: few
length: 13
V: TRBV3-1
CDR3: CASRVRGHTEAFF
DNA: TGTGCCAGCAGAGTAAGGGGGCACACTGAAGCTTTCTTT

D: .
J: TRBJ2-2
size: few
length: 15
V: TRBV20-1
CDR3: CSALPGTRNTGELFF
DNA: TGCAGTGCCCTTCCCGGGACTCGGAACACCGGGGAGCTGTTTTTT

D: .
J: TRBJ2-1
size: few
length: 15
V: TRBV5-1
CDR3: CASSPGLSSNNEQFF
DNA: TGCGCCAGCAGCCCGGGACTTTCCTCCAACAATGAGCAGTTCTTC

D: TRBD2
J: TRBJ2-5
size: .
length: 18
V: TRBV19
CDR3: CASSITPSLLASQETQYF
DNA: TGTGCCAGTAGTATAACGCCCAGTCTACTAGCGTCTCAAGAGACCCAGTACTTC

D: .
J: TRBJ2-1
size: .
length: 14
V: TRBV5-4
CDR3: CASSLRKGSNEQFF
DNA: TGTGCCAGCAGCTTAAGGAAGGGTTCCAATGAGCAGTTCTTC

D: .
J: TRBJ1-2
size: few
length: 14
V: TRBV25-1
CDR3: CASTQTDPNYGYTF
DNA: TGTGCCAGCACGCAGACAGACCCTAACTATGGCTACACCTTC

D: .
J: TRBJ1-2
size: few
length: 16
V: TRBV2
CDR3: CASSVEGFMASYGYTF
DNA: TGTGCCAGCAGTGTGGAGGGGTTTATGGCCTCCTATGGCTACACCTTC

D: .
J: TRBJ2-4
size: few
length: 13
V: TRBV25-1
CDR3: CASSGIAKNIQYF
DNA: TGTGCCAGCAGTGGGATAGCCAAAAACATTCAGTACTTC

D: .
J: TRBJ2-3
size: many
length: 13
V: TRBV15
CDR3: CATSRGDTDTQYF
DNA: TGTGCCACCAGCAGAGGTGACACAGATACGCAGTATTTT

D: .
J: TRBJ2-2
size: few
length: 14
V: TRBV18
CDR3: CASSPPSYPGELFF
DNA: TGTGCCAGCTCACCACCGAGCTACCCCGGGGAGCTGTTTTTT

D: TRBD2
J: TRBJ2-1
size: many
length: 14
V: TRBV10-3
CDR3: CATYPGLAAHEQFF
DNA: TGTGCCACTTACCCGGGACTAGCGGCCCATGAGCAGTTCTTC

D: .
J: TRBJ2-7
size: .
length: 14
V: TRBV11-2
CDR3: CASSLGPEDYEQYF
DNA: TGTGCCAGCAGCTTAGGGCCAGAGGACTACGAGCAGTACTTC

D: .
J: TRBJ1-3
size: .
length: 15
V: TRBV6-5
CDR3: CASSYSVGAGNTIYF
DNA: TGTGCCAGCAGTTACTCTGTAGGGGCCGGAAACACCATATATTTT

D: .
J: TRBJ2-7
size: many
length: 12
V: TRBV20-1
CDR3: CSARQSSYEQYF
DNA: TGCAGTGCTAGGCAAAGCTCCTACGAGCAGTACTTC

D: TRBD2
J: TRBJ2-1
size: many
length: 17
V: TRBV3-1
CDR3: CASSQEAGGTFGNEQFF
DNA: TGTGCCAGCAGCCAAGAGGCGGGGGGGACCTTTGGGAATGAGCAGTTCTTC

D: .
J: TRBJ2-3
size: .
length: 13
V: TRBV6-4
CDR3: CASSEGPRDTQYF
DNA: TGTGCCAGCAGTGAGGGACCCAGGGATACGCAGTATTTT

D: TRBD1
J: TRBJ1-1
size: many
length: 14
V: TRBV5-1
CDR3: CASSSDRAGTEAFF
DNA: TGCGCCAGCAGCTCGGACAGGGCGGGCACTGAAGCTTTCTTT

D: TRBD1
J: TRBJ2-5
size: .
length: 15
V: TRBV15
CDR3: CATSRGYRGQETQYF
DNA: TGTGCCACCAGCAGAGGATACAGGGGCCAAGAGACCCAGTACTTC

D: TRBD2
J: TRBJ2-5
size: few
length: 14
V: TRBV20-1
CDR3: CSARETSGIETQYF
DNA: TGCAGTGCTAGAGAGACTAGCGGGATCGAGACCCAGTACTTC

D: TRBD1
J: TRBJ1-4
size: many
length: 15
V: TRBV29-1
CDR3: CSVSGQGTTNEKLFF
DNA: TGCAGCGTTTCCGGACAGGGAACAACTAATGAAAAACTGTTTTTT

D: .
J: TRBJ1-2
size: few
length: 16
V: TRBV20-1
CDR3: CSASPLGAAYQHGYTF
DNA: TGCAGTGCTAGCCCACTTGGGGCCGCCTACCAACATGGCTACACCTTC

D: .
J: TRBJ1-4
size: few
length: 13
V: TRBV11-2
CDR3: CASSRRDIEKLFF
DNA: TGTGCCAGCAGCCGCCGGGACATTGAAAAACTGTTTTTT

D: TRBD2
J: TRBJ2-7
size: many
length: 15
V: TRBV2
CDR3: CASSEAPSGPYEQYF
DNA: TGTGCCAGCAGTGAAGCGCCTAGCGGGCCATACGAGCAGTACTTC

D: .
J: TRBJ2-5
size: .
length: 17
V: TRBV12-3/TRBV12-4
CDR3: CASSPAELGQIQETQYF
DNA: TGTGCCAGCAGTCCTGCTGAGCTGGGGCAGATACAAGAGACCCAGTACTTC

D: .
J: TRBJ1-1
size: few
length: 16
V: TRBV19
CDR3: CASSINLGNQNTEAFF
DNA: TGTGCCAGTAGTATAAATCTGGGAAACCAGAACACTGAAGCTTTCTTT